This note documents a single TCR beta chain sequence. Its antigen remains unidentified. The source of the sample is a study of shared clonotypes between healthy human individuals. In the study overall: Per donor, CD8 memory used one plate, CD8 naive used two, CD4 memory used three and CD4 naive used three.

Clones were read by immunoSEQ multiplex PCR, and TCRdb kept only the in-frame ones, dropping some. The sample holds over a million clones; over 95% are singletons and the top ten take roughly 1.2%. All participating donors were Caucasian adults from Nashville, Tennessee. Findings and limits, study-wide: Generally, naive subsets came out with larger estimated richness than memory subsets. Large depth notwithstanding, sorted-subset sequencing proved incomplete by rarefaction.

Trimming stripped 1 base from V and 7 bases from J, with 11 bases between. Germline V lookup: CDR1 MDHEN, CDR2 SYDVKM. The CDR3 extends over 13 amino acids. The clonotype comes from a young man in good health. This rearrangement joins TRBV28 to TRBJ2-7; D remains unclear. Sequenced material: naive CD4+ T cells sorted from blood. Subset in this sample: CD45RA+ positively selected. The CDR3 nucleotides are TGTGCCAGCAGTTTATACCCCCTCGGGGAGCAGTACTTC. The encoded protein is CASSLYPLGEQYF.